This TCR beta chain derives from a study of shared clonotypes between healthy human individuals. The table came from immunoSEQ multiplex PCR; TCRdb's copy has only in-frame clones and leaves some out. The sample has about 770,000 clones; over 55% are singletons. To note about this clone: Its antigen is currently unknown.

Study-wide results and limits: About 5% was the fraction of naive CD4 clonotypes found shared across several donors. At large depth, rarefaction still showed sorted-subset sequencing to be incomplete. Genetic and exposure-history diversity was limited by the few donors. Sequencing depth was expected to influence donor clonotype sharing.

J was trimmed by 3 bases and V by 3 bases; bases with no gene match: 7. This CDR3 contains 15 residues. Germline V gene lookup returns CDR1 MDHEN and CDR2 SYDVKM. The sequence was obtained from a woman younger than 45 in good health. Sequenced sample: memory CD4+ T cells sorted from blood. Subset defined: CD45RA-negative fraction. The J gene is TRBJ2-5, the V gene TRBV28; 7 nucleotides line up with TRBD1. The CDR3 here is CASSLNRGREETQYF. CDR3 DNA: TGTGCCAGCAGTTTGAACAGGGGAAGAGAAGAGACCCAGTACTTC.